A single sample gave rise to the 18 T cell receptor beta chains below, sequenced in a study of T-cell reconstitution after alpha-beta-depleted transplantation in children. During its preparation, the TCRbeta library received unique molecular identifiers. In TCRdb, the PCR reads were re-called with MiXCR into one record per CDR3 protein. The sample yields fewer than 250,000 distinct CDR3 sequences, roughly 8.2% seen once. Specimen: PBMCs, mostly from graft donor cells, collected 180 days after TCRalphabeta/CD19-depleted stem cell transplant. These receptors came from a male patient under 18 who had a stem cell transplant for acute lymphoblastic leukemia, so the T cells may come from the graft donor.

This clonotype was counted ten times or more. J is TRBJ2-5 and V is TRBV20-1; tentatively, D is TRBD1 (6 bases). Germline-derived CDR1 and CDR2 are DFQATT and SNEGSKA (reference sequence). The CDR3 totals 15 residues. The V end was cut by 2 bases, the J end by 4 bases, with 17 bases between. CDR3: CSARPPTRGTETQYF. CDR3 in DNA: TGCAGTGCTAGACCACCCACGAGGGGGACAGAGACCCAGTACTTC.

This clonotype came up many times. The J gene is TRBJ1-2, the V gene TRBV10-2; TRBD1 matches at 7 bases. Germline trimming cut 0 bases from V and 2 bases from J; bases unmatched to any gene: 6. CDR1 is WSHSY, CDR2 SAAADI, per germline. The CDR3 extends over 16 amino acids. This CDR3 reads CASSESIGGRNYGYTF. In DNA form, the CDR3 reads TGCGCCAGCAGTGAGTCGATAGGGGGCCGAAACTATGGCTACACCTTC.

In this sample, this clonotype turned up many times. The chain employs TRBV24-1 and TRBJ2-2; 8 positions match TRBD1. The germline V gene encodes CDR1 KGHDR and CDR2 SFDVKD. V was pared by 0 bases and J by 2 bases, with 10 bases of the junction left unmatched. The CDR3 runs 19 residues. In DNA, the CDR3 is TGTGCCACCAGTGATTTGTACCGGGACAGGTCGTCCAACACCGGGGAGCTGTTTTTT. Protein: CATSDLYRDRSSNTGELFF.

This clonotype was detected ten times or more. The gene calls are TRBV12-3 or TRBV12-4 and TRBJ2-4, with 7 nucleotides matching TRBD1. J was trimmed by 7 bases and V by 3 bases; bases with no gene match: 9. The CDR3 sequence is 15 residues long. The CDR3 here is CASSLWGQRPNIQYF. The CDR3 DNA reads TGTGCCAGCAGTTTGTGGGGACAGAGGCCTAACATTCAGTACTTC.

This clonotype appeared many times. The V gene is TRBV3-1, the J gene TRBJ2-7; D remains unclear. In germline, CDR1 is LGHDT, CDR2 YNNKEL (reference sequence). The CDR3 loop spans 14 amino acids. Trimming stripped 4 bases from V and 8 bases from J, with 18 bases between. The CDR3 nucleotides are TGTGCCAGCAGCCTCCAGGTGGGCTCCGGGCAGCAGTACTTC. Protein sequence: CASSLQVGSGQQYF.

In this sample, this clonotype turned up many times. The gene calls are TRBV4-3 and TRBJ1-2, with TRBD1 identical over 7 bases. Unmatched junction bases numbered 0, after V lost 1 base and J lost 4 bases. CDR1 and CDR2 from the germline V gene are LGHNA and YSLEER. This CDR3 spans 13 amino acids. CDR3 region: CASSQGTGYGYTF. In DNA, the CDR3 is TGCGCCAGCAGCCAAGGGACAGGCTATGGCTACACCTTC.

This clonotype showed up many times. The V and J genes are TRBV10-3 and TRBJ1-2; D ambiguous. From germline, CDR1 is ENHRY and CDR2 SYGVKD. V was trimmed by 8 bases and J by 1 base, leaving 14 bases between them. The CDR3 loop spans 14 amino acids. CDR3 in DNA: TGTGCCATCGGGCCATTCGGTCTTAACTATGGCTACACCTTC. This sequence encodes CAIGPFGLNYGYTF.

Ten or more counts support this clonotype. V usage is TRBV7-2 and J usage is TRBJ1-2, with D unclear. The CDR3 totals 16 residues. Trimming cost V 4 bases and J 2 bases, with 17 bases left between them. Germline CDR1 is SGHTA and CDR2 is FQGNSA. CDR3 DNA sequence: TGTGCCAGCAGCTCACCTCCTTTCAAAGGCAACTATGGCTACACCTTC. Translating it yields CASSSPPFKGNYGYTF.

This clonotype came up many times. V is TRBV2 and J is TRBJ2-1; D remains unclear. This CDR3 has 11 residues. V was trimmed by 4 bases and J by 9 bases, leaving 7 bases between them. The V gene's germline CDR1 is SNHLY and CDR2 FYNNEI. DNA of the CDR3: TGTGCCAGCAGTGCCCGAGTTGAGCAGTTCTTC. Translation gives CASSARVEQFF.

CDR3 coding DNA: TGCAGCGTTGAAGAAACAGGAGAGAACACTGAAGCTTTCTTT. The encoded protein is CSVEETGENTEAFF. The rearrangement uses TRBV29-1 and TRBJ1-1, with D perhaps TRBD1 (5 bases). The CDR3 has 14 amino acids. Trimming stripped 0 bases from V and 1 base from J, with 9 bases between. CDR1 is SQVTM, CDR2 ANQGSEA, per germline.

This clonotype was detected ten times or more. CDR3 sequence reads: CASTRDFTETQYF. The CDR3 DNA reads TGTGCCAGCACCAGGGACTTCACGGAGACCCAGTACTTC. V is TRBV16 and J is TRBJ2-5; a weak D match, TRBD2 (6 bases). Per germline, CDR1 KGHSY and CDR2 FQNENV. The CDR3 consists of 13 residues. Trimming cost V 7 bases and J 5 bases, with 14 bases left between them.

This clonotype was recorded many times. V usage is TRBV4-3 and J usage is TRBJ2-7; no firm D call. The CDR3 covers 14 residues. V was trimmed by 1 base and J by 2 bases, leaving 9 bases between them. Germline V gene data show CDR1 as LGHNA and CDR2 as YSLEER. The CDR3 loop reads CASSQGKQAYEQYF. The CDR3 DNA is TGCGCCAGCAGCCAAGGGAAGCAGGCCTACGAGCAGTACTTC.

This clonotype came up many times. This sequence joins TRBV12-3 or TRBV12-4 and TRBJ2-2; no definite D call. Trimming left V 7 bases short and J 3 bases short, with 27 bases between. The CDR3 length is 19 residues. For the CDR3, the DNA is TGTGCCAGCATCCTTGTCTCATTCCGGGCCCTCCGCGACACCGGGGAGCTGTTTTTT. This translates into CASILVSFRALRDTGELFF.

This clonotype came up many times. The chain links TRBV11-1 to TRBJ2-7, with D maybe TRBD1 (5 bases). Trimming pared 4 bases from V and 2 bases from J, leaving 12 bases between. CDR3 length equals 14 residues. Germline CDR1 reads SGHAT; CDR2 reads FQDESV (reference sequence). CDR3 in amino acids: CASSSNWGPYEQYF. The CDR3 DNA reads as TGTGCCAGCAGCTCCAATTGGGGCCCCTACGAGCAGTACTTC.

In its sample, this clonotype was seen many times. J is TRBJ2-5 and V is TRBV7-2; no reliable D call. Germline CDR1 and CDR2: SGHTA and FQGNSA. The CDR3 totals 16 residues. Trimming cost V 4 bases and J 1 base, with 16 bases left between them. CDR3 region: CASSYPTAVLQETQYF. The CDR3 coding sequence is TGTGCCAGCAGCTATCCGACCGCGGTTCTCCAAGAGACCCAGTACTTC.

This clonotype was seen many times. The rearrangement uses TRBV28 and TRBJ2-1; D gene unclear. The CDR3 spans 17 residues. Trimming took off 5 bases at V and 1 base at J, with 18 bases between the two ends. Germline V lookup: CDR1 MDHEN, CDR2 SYDVKM. The CDR3 protein is CASSSEDHFGSYNEQFF. CDR3 coding DNA: TGTGCCAGCAGTAGTGAGGACCACTTTGGGTCCTACAATGAGCAGTTCTTC.

This clonotype was found many times. The chain joins TRBV6-6 to TRBJ2-7; the D is unclear. CDR3 length: 10 amino acids. Germline V gene data show CDR1 as MNHNY and CDR2 as SVGAGI (reference sequence). V gave up 4 bases and J gave up 7 bases, with 5 bases separating them. CDR3 protein: CASSSREQYF. CDR3 nucleotides: TGTGCCAGCAGTTCGAGGGAGCAGTACTTC.

This clonotype was observed many times. The chain has TRBV5-1 and TRBJ1-2, with D tentatively TRBD1 (6 bases). The V end lost 0 bases, the J end lost 6 bases, and 9 bases lay between the germline ends. This CDR3 has 13 residues. Germline-derived CDR1 and CDR2 are SGHRS and YFSETQ. Here the CDR3 reads CASSLGQVDGYTF. The CDR3, as DNA: TGCGCCAGCAGCTTGGGACAGGTGGATGGCTACACCTTC.